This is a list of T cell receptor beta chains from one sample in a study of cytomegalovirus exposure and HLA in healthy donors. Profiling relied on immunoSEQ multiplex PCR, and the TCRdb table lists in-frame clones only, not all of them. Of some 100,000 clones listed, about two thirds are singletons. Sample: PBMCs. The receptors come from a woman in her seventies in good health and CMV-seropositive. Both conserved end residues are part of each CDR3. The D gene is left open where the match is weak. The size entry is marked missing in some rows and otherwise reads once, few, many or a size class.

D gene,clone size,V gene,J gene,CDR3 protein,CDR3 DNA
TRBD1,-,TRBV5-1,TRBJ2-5,CASSWGDRDQETQYF,TGCGCCAGCAGCTGGGGGGACAGGGACCAAGAGACCCAGTACTTC
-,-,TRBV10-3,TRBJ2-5,CAISESLQAETQYF,TGTGCCATCAGTGAGTCGCTTCAAGCAGAGACCCAGTACTTC
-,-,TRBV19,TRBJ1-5,CASIPPGVTQPQHF,TGTGCCAGTATCCCGCCCGGGGTGACTCAGCCCCAGCATTTT
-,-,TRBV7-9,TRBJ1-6,CASSFGSSDYSPLHF,TGTGCCAGCAGCTTCGGGTCGTCAGACTATTCACCTCTCCACTTT
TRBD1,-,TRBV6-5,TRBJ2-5,CASSSAGQDQETQYF,TGTGCCAGCAGTTCCGCCGGACAGGACCAAGAGACCCAGTACTTC
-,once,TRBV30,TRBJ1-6,CAWSVTGISYNSPLHF,TGTGCCTGGAGTGTAACAGGGATCTCCTATAATTCACCCCTCCACTTT
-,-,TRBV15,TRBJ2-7,CATSFRLGLYEQYF,TGTGCCACCAGCTTCCGACTGGGGCTCTACGAGCAGTACTTC
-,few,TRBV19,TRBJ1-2,CASSIDSPYGYTF,TGTGCCAGTAGTATCGACAGCCCCTATGGCTACACCTTC
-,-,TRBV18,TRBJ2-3,CASSPQGQTDTQYF,TGTGCCAGCTCACCACAGGGGCAGACAGATACGCAGTATTTT
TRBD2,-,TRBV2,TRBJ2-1,CASRALAGGQNEQFF,TGTGCCAGCAGGGCCCTAGCGGGGGGCCAGAATGAGCAGTTCTTC
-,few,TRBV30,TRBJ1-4,CAWSAQGNEKLFF,TGTGCCTGGAGTGCCCAGGGAAATGAAAAACTGTTTTTT